Shown below are 24 T cell receptor beta chains from a single sample sequenced in a study of blood T cell repertoires in COVID-19. Repertoires were generated with immunoSEQ multiplex PCR, while TCRdb's copy carries only in-frame clones and drops some. The sample contains about 120,000 clones, over 80% of which appear only once. The sample consisted of peripheral blood. The receptors originated from a man aged 70-80 years with acute or convalescent COVID-19.

V is TRBV27 and J is TRBJ2-7; TRBD1 matches at 9 bases. CDR1 is MNHEY, CDR2 SMNVEV, per germline (reference sequence). The CDR3 has 13 amino acids. Trimming at V came to 10 bases and at J to 7 bases, leaving 11 bases not matched to a gene. In DNA form, the CDR3 reads TGTGCCACTTCACAGGGGGCAGCGGGGGAGCAGTACTTC. This translates into CATSQGAAGEQYF.

This chain connects TRBV28 to TRBJ2-3; D gene unclear. V was clipped by 5 bases and J by 5 bases, with 8 bases between them. This CDR3 has 12 residues. CDR1 and CDR2 (germline): MDHEN, SYDVKM. The CDR3 reads CASSPPRDTQYF. The CDR3 DNA sequence: TGTGCCAGCAGTCCTCCGAGAGATACGCAGTATTTT.

This sequence joins TRBV28 and TRBJ2-7; 9 nucleotides match TRBD1. CDR3 length: 16 residues. CDR1 is MDHEN and CDR2 is SYDVKM in the germline V gene. The V segment lost 8 bases and the J segment 2 bases; nucleotides outside the gene matches: 13. The CDR3 spells CASSPSLGTGTYEQYF. In nucleotides, the CDR3 is TGTGCCAGCTCACCTTCCCTCGGGACAGGGACCTACGAGCAGTACTTC.

CDR3 DNA sequence: TGTGCCAGCAGCTTAGACGCTCAGGGCACTGAAGCTTTCTTT. This sequence encodes CASSLDAQGTEAFF. V usage is TRBV11-2 and J usage is TRBJ1-1; possibly TRBD1 for D (5 bases). Deletions cut 0 bases from V and 4 bases from J, with 9 bases between. The germline CDR1 and CDR2 sequences are SGHAT and FQNNGV. The CDR3 contains 14 residues.

V usage is TRBV5-1 and J usage is TRBJ2-2; D not resolved. The CDR3 has 14 residues. Trimming removed 0 bases from V and 0 bases from J, with 3 bases in between. Germline-derived CDR1 and CDR2 are SGHRS and YFSETQ. The DNA for the CDR3 is TGCGCCAGCAGCTTGGCCTCGAACACCGGGGAGCTGTTTTTT. The encoded protein is CASSLASNTGELFF.

The chain couples TRBV12-5 to TRBJ2-1, with 13 bases fitting TRBD2. The ends lost 4 bases at V and 0 bases at J; junction bases unmatched: 9. CDR3 size: 19 residues. Germline-derived CDR1 and CDR2 are LGHNT and FRNRAP. The CDR3 sequence is CASGSPTSGGRSSYNEQFF. CDR3 DNA: TGTGCTAGTGGTTCTCCGACTAGCGGGGGGAGGAGCTCCTACAATGAGCAGTTCTTC.

The CDR3 DNA is TGTGCCAGCAGACGAACAGGGCCCACTGAAGCTTTCTTT. Amino acids: CASRRTGPTEAFF. The rearrangement links TRBV2 to TRBJ1-1; possibly TRBD1 for D (6 bases). This CDR3 has 13 amino acids. V gave up 6 bases and J gave up 4 bases, with 12 bases separating them. Germline V gene data show CDR1 as SNHLY and CDR2 as FYNNEI.

The genes are TRBV9 and TRBJ2-3; D is perhaps TRBD2 (6 bases). Trimming cost V 4 bases and J 4 bases, with 7 bases left between them. CDR3 size: 12 residues. The germline V gene has CDR1 SGDLS and CDR2 YYNGEE. CDR3 protein: CASSPGADTQYF. The CDR3 DNA follows: TGTGCCAGCAGCCCGGGGGCAGATACGCAGTATTTT.

The sample holds a few counts of this clone. The chain carries TRBV30 and TRBJ2-3; a possible D gene is TRBD2 (6 bases). The CDR3 covers 14 residues. V lost 1 base and J 7 bases, leaving 15 bases between the germline ends. Germline V CDR1 and CDR2: GTSNPN, SVGIG (reference sequence). CDR3 DNA sequence: TGTGCCTGGAGTGGACTAGGAGGTGTGAATACGCAGTATTTT. Protein product: CAWSGLGGVNTQYF.

This clone appeared a single time. This chain links TRBV27 with TRBJ1-6; 7 bases align to TRBD1. Germline CDR1 reads MNHEY; CDR2 reads SMNVEV (reference sequence). The V and J ends lost 6 bases and 7 bases, in that order; junction bases with no gene match: 9. This CDR3 is 15 amino acids long. CDR3 protein: CASRDRQGRNSPLHF. CDR3 bases: TGTGCCAGCAGGGATAGACAGGGTCGAAATTCACCCCTCCACTTT.

The V call is TRBV5-1, the J call TRBJ2-2; TRBD2 might be the D (6 bases). Trimming removed 6 bases from V and 3 bases from J, with 9 bases in between. CDR1 is SGHRS and CDR2 is YFSETQ in the germline V gene. This CDR3 has 13 amino acids. The chain's CDR3 is CASNERDTGELFF. The CDR3, as DNA: TGCGCCAGCAACGAGCGGGACACCGGGGAGCTGTTTTTT. Together with reference TRBV5-1 and TRBJ2-2, the CDR3 gives the full variable domain: KAGVTQTPRYLIKTRGQQVTLSCSPISGHRSVSWYQQTPGQGLQFLFEYFSETQRNKGNFPGRFSGRQFSNSRSEMNVSTLELGDSALYLCASNERDTGELFFGEGSRLTVL.

This clone showed up just once. The V call is TRBV19, the J call TRBJ2-1; 8 bases agree with TRBD2. This CDR3 region has 12 residues. CDR1 is LNHDA and CDR2 is SQIVND in the germline V gene (reference sequence). V lost 6 bases, J lost 13 bases, and 8 bases stayed unmatched. Here the CDR3 reads CASSLEAGGQFF. The DNA of the CDR3 is TGTGCCAGTAGCCTGGAGGCGGGGGGTCAGTTCTTC. The full variable domain, in which reference TRBV19 and TRBJ2-1 provide the parts outside the CDR3, is DGGITQSPKYLFRKEGQNVTLSCEQNLNHDAMYWYRQDPGQGLRLIYYSQIVNDFQKGDIAEGYSVSREKKESFPLTVTSAQKNPTAFYLCASSLEAGGQFFGPGTRLTVL.

This clone showed up just once. V and J are TRBV19 and TRBJ1-5; 8 bases fit TRBD1. The trim removed 1 base at V and 1 base at J, leaving 3 bases unmatched. The CDR3 length is 16 residues. The V gene's germline CDR1 is LNHDA and CDR2 SQIVND (reference sequence). This CDR3 is CASSIVRDRSNQPQHF. For the CDR3, the DNA is TGTGCCAGTAGTATAGTCCGGGACAGGAGCAATCAGCCCCAGCATTTT.

The rearrangement joins TRBV6-5 to TRBJ1-2, with TRBD1 identical over 9 bases. V lost 4 bases, J lost 8 bases, and 14 bases stayed unmatched. The CDR3 consists of 16 residues. Germline V lookup: CDR1 MNHEY, CDR2 SVGAGI. Here the CDR3 reads CASSFQQGARIGGYTF. The CDR3 region has the DNA TGTGCCAGCAGTTTTCAACAGGGGGCGCGAATAGGCGGCTACACCTTC.

Here the CDR3 DNA reads TGTGCCAGCAGTCGACAGGGAGACTCACCCCTCCACTTT. Protein sequence: CASSRQGDSPLHF. J is TRBJ1-6 and V is TRBV6-5, with 7 positions matching TRBD1. This CDR3 is 13 amino acids long. Germline V lookup: CDR1 MNHEY, CDR2 SVGAGI. Trimming took 5 bases from V and 10 from J; bases not matched to a gene: 5.

This rearrangement joins TRBV6-6 to TRBJ1-2; D is possibly TRBD1 (6 bases). CDR3 length: 14 residues. Trimming shortened V by 0 bases and J by 6 bases, and 11 bases separated the two germline ends. Germline V CDR1 and CDR2: MNHNY, SVGAGI (reference sequence). The CDR3 is CASSYSTKGDGYTF. CDR3 nucleotide sequence: TGTGCCAGCAGTTACTCGACTAAGGGGGATGGCTACACCTTC.

J is TRBJ2-1 and V is TRBV9; the D gene is possibly TRBD1 (5 bases). The CDR3 loop spans 18 amino acids. The V end lost 4 bases, the J end lost 3 bases, and 23 bases lay between the germline ends. From germline, CDR1 is SGDLS and CDR2 YYNGEE. The chain's CDR3 is CASSFQPDGHALYNEQFF. As DNA, the CDR3 is TGTGCCAGCAGCTTCCAACCGGACGGACACGCCCTCTACAATGAGCAGTTCTTC.

The rearrangement uses TRBV5-1 and TRBJ2-1; 7 bases match TRBD2. CDR1 and CDR2 (germline): SGHRS, YFSETQ. Trimming took 4 bases from V and 3 from J; bases not matched to a gene: 13. The CDR3 spans 17 residues. CDR3 nucleotide sequence: TGCGCCAGCAGCCTCACCCCCAGCGGGGAGAGCTACAATGAGCAGTTCTTC. It codes for CASSLTPSGESYNEQFF.

The chain combines TRBV18 with TRBJ1-5; 9 bases match TRBD1. V shed 3 bases and J 11 bases; nucleotides not matched to a gene: 5. This CDR3 spans 13 amino acids. CDR1 is KGHSH, CDR2 LQKENI, per germline. The CDR3 protein is CASSPGQGPAQHF. As DNA, the CDR3 is TGTGCCAGCTCACCGGGACAGGGCCCAGCCCAGCATTTT.

This rearrangement joins TRBV2 to TRBJ1-1; D uncertain. V shed 4 bases and J shed 6 bases, with 15 bases lying between them. Per the germline V gene, CDR1 is SNHLY and CDR2 is FYNNEI. The length of the CDR3 is 14 residues. CDR3 in amino acids: CASSGILPGAEAFF. The CDR3 DNA is TGTGCCAGCAGTGGGATTTTACCCGGGGCTGAAGCTTTCTTT.

The V gene is TRBV29-1, the J gene TRBJ2-3; 11 bases align to TRBD1. The CDR3 runs to 14 residues. V was clipped by 6 bases and J by 5 bases; unmatched bases: 7. Germline loops: CDR1 SQVTM, CDR2 ANQGSEA. The CDR3 sequence: CSVDGQGARDTQYF. The DNA of the CDR3 is TGCAGCGTAGACGGACAGGGGGCCAGAGATACGCAGTATTTT.

The chain links TRBV12-3 or TRBV12-4 to TRBJ2-7, with D perhaps matching TRBD2 (5 bases). The CDR3 is 12 amino acids. V was trimmed by 6 bases and J by 4 bases, leaving 10 bases between them. The CDR3 nucleotides read TGTGCCAGCAGCCGAGGGTCGTACGAGCAGTACTTC. Translation gives CASSRGSYEQYF.

The V call is TRBV6-5, the J call TRBJ1-2; maybe TRBD1 (5 bases). V lost 2 bases and J 7 bases, leaving 11 bases between the germline ends. The CDR3 totals 13 residues. From germline, CDR1 is MNHEY and CDR2 SVGAGI. The DNA of the CDR3 is TGTGCCAGCAGTTACAGGGACTCGGGTGGCTACACCTTC. Amino acid sequence: CASSYRDSGGYTF.

CDR3 nucleotide sequence: TGTGCCAGCAGCCAAGAGCGGGCCTCTGGAAACACCATATATTTT. It is translated as CASSQERASGNTIYF. The chain recombines TRBV3-1 (or the pseudogene TRBV3-2) with TRBJ1-3, with no clear D. Trimming took 0 bases from V and 0 from J, leaving 6 bases between them. The CDR3 is 15 residues long. Germline CDR1 reads LGHDT; CDR2 reads YNNKEL (reference sequence).